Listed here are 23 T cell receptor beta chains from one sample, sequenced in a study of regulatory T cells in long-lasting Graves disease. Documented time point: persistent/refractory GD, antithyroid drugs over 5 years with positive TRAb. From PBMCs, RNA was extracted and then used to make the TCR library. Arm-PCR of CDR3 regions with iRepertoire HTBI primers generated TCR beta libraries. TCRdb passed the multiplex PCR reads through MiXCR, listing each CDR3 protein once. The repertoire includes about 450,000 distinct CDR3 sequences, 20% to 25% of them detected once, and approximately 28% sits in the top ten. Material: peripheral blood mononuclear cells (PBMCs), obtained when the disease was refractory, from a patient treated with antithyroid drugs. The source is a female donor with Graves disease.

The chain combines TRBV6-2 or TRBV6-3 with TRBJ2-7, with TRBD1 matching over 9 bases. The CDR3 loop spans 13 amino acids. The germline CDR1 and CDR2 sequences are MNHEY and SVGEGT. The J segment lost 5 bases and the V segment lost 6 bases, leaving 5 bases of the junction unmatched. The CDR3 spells CASSDRTGDEQYF. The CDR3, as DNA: TGTGCCAGCAGCGACCGGACAGGGGACGAGCAGTACTTC.

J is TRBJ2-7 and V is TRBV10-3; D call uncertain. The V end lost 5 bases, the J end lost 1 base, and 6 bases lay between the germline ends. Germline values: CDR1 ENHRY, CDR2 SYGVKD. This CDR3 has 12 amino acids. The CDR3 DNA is TGTGCCATCAGTAGCACGTCCTACGAGCAGTACTTC. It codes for CAISSTSYEQYF.

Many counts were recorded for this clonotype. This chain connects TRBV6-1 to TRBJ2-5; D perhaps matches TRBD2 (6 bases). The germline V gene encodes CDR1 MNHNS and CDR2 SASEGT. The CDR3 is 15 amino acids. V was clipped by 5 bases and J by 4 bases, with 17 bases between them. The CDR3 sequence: CASSHASTRRETQYF. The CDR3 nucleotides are TGTGCCAGCAGTCACGCCTCGACTAGGAGAGAGACCCAGTACTTC.

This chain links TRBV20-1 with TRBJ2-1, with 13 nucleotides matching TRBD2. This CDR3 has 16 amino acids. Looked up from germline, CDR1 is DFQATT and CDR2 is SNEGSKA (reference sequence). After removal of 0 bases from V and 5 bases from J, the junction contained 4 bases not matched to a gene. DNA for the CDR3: TGCAGTGCTAGAGATGGACTAGCGGGAGTGAACAATGAGCAGTTCTTC. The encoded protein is CSARDGLAGVNNEQFF.

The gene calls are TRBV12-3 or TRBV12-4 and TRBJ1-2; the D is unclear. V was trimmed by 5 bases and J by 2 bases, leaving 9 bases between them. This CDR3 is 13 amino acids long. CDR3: CASSPVSNYGYTF. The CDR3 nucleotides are TGTGCCAGCAGTCCTGTGTCCAACTATGGCTACACCTTC.

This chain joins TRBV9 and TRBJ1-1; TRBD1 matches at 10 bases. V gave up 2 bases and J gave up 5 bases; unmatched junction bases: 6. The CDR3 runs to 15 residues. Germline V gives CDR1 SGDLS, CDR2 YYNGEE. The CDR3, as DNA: TGTGCCAGCAGCGTCGGACAGGGGGGAGGAACTGAAGCTTTCTTT. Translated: CASSVGQGGGTEAFF.

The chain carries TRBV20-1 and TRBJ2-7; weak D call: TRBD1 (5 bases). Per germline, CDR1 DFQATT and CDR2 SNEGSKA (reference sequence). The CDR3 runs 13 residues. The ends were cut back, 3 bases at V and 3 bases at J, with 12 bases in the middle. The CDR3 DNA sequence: TGCAGTGCTAGTAAAGGACATTACTACGAGCAGTACTTC. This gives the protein CSASKGHYYEQYF.

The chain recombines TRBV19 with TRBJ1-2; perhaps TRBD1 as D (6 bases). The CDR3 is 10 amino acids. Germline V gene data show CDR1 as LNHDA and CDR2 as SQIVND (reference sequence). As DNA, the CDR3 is TGTGCGGCAGGGGACTATGGCTACACCTTC. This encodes CAAGDYGYTF.

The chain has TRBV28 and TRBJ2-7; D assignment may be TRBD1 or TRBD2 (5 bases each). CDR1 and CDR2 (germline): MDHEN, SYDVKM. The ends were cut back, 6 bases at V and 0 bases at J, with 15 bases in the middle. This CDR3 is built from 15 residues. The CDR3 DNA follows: TGTGCCAGCAGGATACGTGGGGGAAGCTCCTACGAGCAGTACTTC. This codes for CASRIRGGSSYEQYF.

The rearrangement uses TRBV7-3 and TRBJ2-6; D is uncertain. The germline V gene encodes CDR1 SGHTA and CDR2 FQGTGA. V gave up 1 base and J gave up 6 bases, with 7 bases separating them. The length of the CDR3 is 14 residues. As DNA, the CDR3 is TGTGCCAGCAGCTTAATCCCGGAGGCCAACGTCCTGACTTTC. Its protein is CASSLIPEANVLTF.

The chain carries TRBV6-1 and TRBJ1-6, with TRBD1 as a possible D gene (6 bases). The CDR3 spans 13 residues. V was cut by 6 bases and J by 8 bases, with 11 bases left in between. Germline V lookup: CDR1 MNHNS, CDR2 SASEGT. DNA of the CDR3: TGTGCCAGCAGCCGGGACAACTATTCACCCCTCCACTTT. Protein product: CASSRDNYSPLHF.

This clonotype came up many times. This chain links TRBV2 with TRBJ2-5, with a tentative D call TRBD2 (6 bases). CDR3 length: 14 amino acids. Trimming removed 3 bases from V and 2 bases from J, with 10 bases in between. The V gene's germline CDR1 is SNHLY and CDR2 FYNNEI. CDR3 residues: CASSEAAGQETQYF. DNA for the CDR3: TGTGCCAGCAGTGAGGCTGCGGGACAAGAGACCCAGTACTTC.

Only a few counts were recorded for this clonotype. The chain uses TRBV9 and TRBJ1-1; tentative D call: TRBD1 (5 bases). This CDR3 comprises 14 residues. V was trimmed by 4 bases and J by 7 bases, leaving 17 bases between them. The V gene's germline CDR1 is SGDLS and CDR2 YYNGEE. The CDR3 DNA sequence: TGTGCCAGCAGCCCCTGGGGGGGAGAGGATGAAGCTTTCTTT. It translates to CASSPWGGEDEAFF.

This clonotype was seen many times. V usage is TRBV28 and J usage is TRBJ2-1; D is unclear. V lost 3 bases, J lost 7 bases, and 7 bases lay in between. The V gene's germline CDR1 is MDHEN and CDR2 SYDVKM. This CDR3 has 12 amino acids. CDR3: CASSFSGNEQFF. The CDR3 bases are TGTGCCAGCAGTTTTTCTGGTAATGAGCAGTTCTTC.

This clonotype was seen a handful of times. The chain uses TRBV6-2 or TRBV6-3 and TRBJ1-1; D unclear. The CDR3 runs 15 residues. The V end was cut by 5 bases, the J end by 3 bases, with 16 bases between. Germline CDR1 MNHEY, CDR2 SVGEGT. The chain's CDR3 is CASSKRTVGHTEAFF. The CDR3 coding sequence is TGTGCCAGCAGTAAGAGGACTGTCGGGCACACTGAAGCTTTCTTT.

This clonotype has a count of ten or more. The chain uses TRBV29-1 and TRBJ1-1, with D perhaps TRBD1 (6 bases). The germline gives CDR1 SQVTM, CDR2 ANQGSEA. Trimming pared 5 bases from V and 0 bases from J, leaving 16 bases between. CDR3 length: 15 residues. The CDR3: CSVLGGGTLNTEAFF. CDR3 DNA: TGCAGCGTTCTTGGAGGGGGGACCTTGAACACTGAAGCTTTCTTT.

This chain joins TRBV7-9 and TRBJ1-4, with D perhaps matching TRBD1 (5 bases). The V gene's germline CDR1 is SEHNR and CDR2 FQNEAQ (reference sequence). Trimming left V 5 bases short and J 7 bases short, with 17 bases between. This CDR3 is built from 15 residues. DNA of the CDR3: TGTGCCAGCAGCAGCCGGGACGGAGGAAGTGAAAAACTGTTTTTT. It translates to CASSSRDGGSEKLFF.

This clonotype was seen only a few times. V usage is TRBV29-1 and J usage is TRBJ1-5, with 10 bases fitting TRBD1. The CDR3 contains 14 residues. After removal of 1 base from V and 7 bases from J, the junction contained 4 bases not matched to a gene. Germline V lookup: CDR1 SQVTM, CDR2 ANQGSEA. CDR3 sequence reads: CSVEVPGQGQPQHF. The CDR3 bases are TGCAGCGTTGAAGTTCCGGGACAGGGGCAGCCCCAGCATTTT. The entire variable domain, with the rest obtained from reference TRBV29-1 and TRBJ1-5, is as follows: SAVISQKPSRDICQRGTSLTIQCQVDSQVTMMFWYRQQPGQSLTLIATANQGSEATYESGFVIDKFPISRPNLTFSTLTVSNMSPEDSSIYLCSVEVPGQGQPQHFGDGTRLSIL.

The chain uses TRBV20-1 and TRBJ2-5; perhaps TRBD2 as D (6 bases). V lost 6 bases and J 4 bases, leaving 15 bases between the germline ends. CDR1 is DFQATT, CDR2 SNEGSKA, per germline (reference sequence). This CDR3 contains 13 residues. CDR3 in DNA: TGCAGTGCCCTATTAGCTAGCGTAGAGACCCAGTACTTC. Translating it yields CSALLASVETQYF.

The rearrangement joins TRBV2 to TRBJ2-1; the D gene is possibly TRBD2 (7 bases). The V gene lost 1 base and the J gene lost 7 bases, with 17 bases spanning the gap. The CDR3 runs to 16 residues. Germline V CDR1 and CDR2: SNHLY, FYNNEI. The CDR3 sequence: CASSEVGGGVRNEQFF. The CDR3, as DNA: TGTGCCAGCAGTGAAGTAGGCGGGGGCGTTCGGAATGAGCAGTTCTTC.

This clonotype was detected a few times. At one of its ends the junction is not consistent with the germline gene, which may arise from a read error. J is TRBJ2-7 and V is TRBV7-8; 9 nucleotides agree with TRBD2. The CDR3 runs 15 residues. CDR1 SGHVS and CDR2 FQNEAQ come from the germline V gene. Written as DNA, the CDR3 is TGTGCCAGCAGCTTGGATAGCGGGAGCGTCTACGGGCAGTACTTC. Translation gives CASSLDSGSVYGQYF.

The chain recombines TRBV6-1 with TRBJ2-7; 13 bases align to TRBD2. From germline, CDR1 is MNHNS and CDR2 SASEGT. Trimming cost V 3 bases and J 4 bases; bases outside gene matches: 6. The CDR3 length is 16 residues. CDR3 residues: CASSDDRTSGRYEQYF. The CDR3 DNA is TGTGCCAGCAGTGACGACCGGACTAGCGGGAGATACGAGCAGTACTTC.

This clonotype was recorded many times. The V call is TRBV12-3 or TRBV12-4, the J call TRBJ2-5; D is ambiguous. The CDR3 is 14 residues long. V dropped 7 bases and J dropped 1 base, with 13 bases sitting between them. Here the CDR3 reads CASTRGNSQETQYF. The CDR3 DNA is TGTGCCAGCACCCGAGGAAATAGCCAAGAGACCCAGTACTTC.